One sample yielded the 30 T cell receptor beta chains listed below, sequenced in a study of T cells after yellow fever vaccination. TCRdb re-called the 5' RACE reads through MiXCR, storing one row per CDR3 protein. The data show around 350,000 distinct CDR3 sequences, 6.2% seen once. The source was PBMCs, collected 5 days after the yellow fever booster vaccination. The receptors were sampled from a man aged 25-40 years who received the YFV17D yellow fever vaccine.

This chain joins TRBV5-4 and TRBJ1-2; D might be TRBD1 (6 bases). Per the germline V gene, CDR1 is SGHNT and CDR2 is YYREEE (reference sequence). The V end lost 2 bases, the J end lost 8 bases, and 10 bases lay between the germline ends. The CDR3 has 12 residues. CDR3 loop: CASSFTGQGYTF. The DNA of the CDR3 is TGTGCCAGCAGCTTTACAGGGCAAGGCTACACCTTC.

This clonotype was recorded many times. The rearrangement joins TRBV27 to TRBJ2-7, with TRBD2 matching 9 bases. The CDR3 loop spans 15 amino acids. CDR1 MNHEY and CDR2 SMNVEV come from the germline V gene (reference sequence). With 3 bases clipped from V and 2 bases from J, the junction kept 5 bases outside the gene matches. The CDR3 sequence is CASSLGSGRTYEQYF. The CDR3 DNA is TGTGCCAGCAGTTTGGGAAGCGGGAGGACCTACGAGCAGTACTTC.

This clonotype was seen repeatedly, ten times or more. V and J are TRBV7-8 and TRBJ2-1; TRBD2 matches at 9 bases. The CDR3 has 17 amino acids. Germline CDR1 is SGHVS and CDR2 is FQNEAQ. V was clipped by 4 bases and J by 5 bases; unmatched bases: 12. CDR3 sequence (DNA): TGTGCCAGCAGCTCTGCTGCGACTAGCGGACCGAACAATGAGCAGTTCTTC. Translating gives CASSSAATSGPNNEQFF. The full variable domain, in which reference TRBV7-8 and TRBJ2-1 provide the parts outside the CDR3, is GAGVSQSPRYKVAKRGQDVALRCDPISGHVSLFWYQQALGQGPEFLTYFQNEAQLDKSGLPSDRFFAERPEGSVSTLKIQRTQQEDSAVYLCASSSAATSGPNNEQFFGPGTRLTVL.

This clonotype was detected many times. The chain has TRBV5-5 and TRBJ2-2; TRBD1 agrees at 7 bases. The CDR3 is 15 residues long. J was trimmed by 1 base and V by 4 bases; bases with no gene match: 4. Germline CDR1 SGHKS, CDR2 YYEKEE (reference sequence). CDR3 DNA sequence: TGTGCCAGCAGCAAGGGGACAGTGAACACCGGGGAGCTGTTTTTT. Protein sequence: CASSKGTVNTGELFF.

This rearrangement joins TRBV12-3 or TRBV12-4 to TRBJ2-2; D is possibly TRBD1 (5 bases). The CDR3 runs 14 residues. The V gene lost 5 bases and the J gene lost 6 bases, with 13 bases spanning the gap. This CDR3 reads CASSRPGSAGELFF. In DNA, the CDR3 is TGTGCCAGCAGTAGACCAGGGTCCGCCGGGGAGCTGTTTTTT.

This rearrangement joins TRBV6-5 to TRBJ2-1; 16 bases align to TRBD2. The CDR3 spans 16 residues. V lost 6 bases, J lost 12 bases, and 11 bases stayed unmatched. Germline CDR1 MNHEY, CDR2 SVGAGI. The CDR3 loop reads CASSSPGLAGGHVQFF. The CDR3 region has the DNA TGTGCCAGCAGCTCACCGGGACTAGCGGGAGGGCACGTGCAGTTCTTC.

As to this clonotype: The germline gene is not matched at one end of the junction; a read error may be the cause. The J gene is TRBJ2-5, the V gene TRBV4-3; 9 bases map to TRBD2. The germline V gene encodes CDR1 LGHNA and CDR2 YSLEER. The CDR3 runs 16 residues. CDR3 residues: CASSQGRGRAPETLYF. CDR3 coding DNA: TGCGCCAGCAGCCAAGGTCGCGGGAGGGCCCCGGAGACCCTGTACTTC.

The genes are TRBV12-3 or TRBV12-4 and TRBJ1-5; no definite D call. V gave up 4 bases and J gave up 2 bases, with 12 bases separating them. The CDR3 spans 15 residues. Here the CDR3 DNA reads TGTGCCAGCAGTTATAAGGGCCTCGGCAATCAGCCCCAGCATTTT. As protein: CASSYKGLGNQPQHF.

This clonotype was observed many times. The genes are TRBV12-3 or TRBV12-4 and TRBJ2-2; D uncertain. The CDR3 has 14 residues. Trimming shortened V by 1 base and J by 0 bases, and 3 bases separated the two germline ends. DNA of the CDR3: TGTGCCAGCAGTTTAGTTCCGAACACCGGGGAGCTGTTTTTT. It specifies CASSLVPNTGELFF.

This clonotype was seen at least ten times. The gene calls are TRBV11-2 and TRBJ2-1, with D unresolved. The ends were cut back, 2 bases at V and 10 bases at J, with 9 bases in the middle. Germline CDR1 SGHAT, CDR2 FQNNGV. The CDR3 is made up of 12 amino acids. Here the CDR3 DNA reads TGTGCCAGCAGCTTATCGGTCGGCGAGCAGTTCTTC. Encoded protein: CASSLSVGEQFF.

The V and J genes are TRBV11-2 and TRBJ1-5; 12 nucleotides line up with TRBD1. Germline trimming cut 5 bases from V and 2 bases from J; bases unmatched to any gene: 10. CDR3 size: 18 residues. Germline CDR1 and CDR2: SGHAT and FQNNGV. The CDR3 region is CASSPKAGTGGGNQPQHF. The CDR3 DNA is TGTGCCAGCAGCCCCAAAGCCGGGACAGGGGGCGGCAATCAGCCCCAGCATTTT.

This clonotype was counted ten times or more. The chain links TRBV20-1 to TRBJ1-5, with 8 bases matching TRBD1. Trimming at V came to 2 bases and at J to 6 bases, leaving 6 bases not matched to a gene. The CDR3 is 14 amino acids. The V gene's germline CDR1 is DFQATT and CDR2 SNEGSKA (reference sequence). CDR3 amino acids: CSARRMTGAQPQHF. The CDR3 DNA sequence: TGCAGTGCTAGACGGATGACAGGGGCTCAGCCCCAGCATTTT.

This clonotype was counted a few times. The chain uses TRBV6-5 and TRBJ2-4; D call uncertain. V lost 4 bases, J lost 1 base, and 8 bases lay in between. CDR1 is MNHEY and CDR2 is SVGAGI in the germline V gene. This CDR3 is built from 14 residues. CDR3 nucleotide sequence: TGTGCCAGCAGTTTTGATGGCGCCAAAAACATTCAGTACTTC. It codes for CASSFDGAKNIQYF.

There are many counts of this clonotype. V and J are TRBV7-2 and TRBJ2-7, with no clear D. The V gene lost 11 bases and the J gene lost 3 bases, with 17 bases spanning the gap. The CDR3 sequence is 13 residues long. Per germline, CDR1 SGHTA and CDR2 FQGNSA. The CDR3 bases are TGTGCCTCCATGGTGGGCCCCTTCTACGAGCAGTACTTC. Its translation is CASMVGPFYEQYF.

This clonotype came up many times. The chain has TRBV7-8 and TRBJ1-1; weak D call: TRBD1 (6 bases). V was shortened by 5 bases and J by 1 base, with 8 bases between the two germline ends. This CDR3 spans 13 amino acids. Germline-derived CDR1 and CDR2 are SGHVS and FQNEAQ. The CDR3 sequence: CASSQGRNTEAFF. In DNA form, the CDR3 reads TGTGCCAGCAGCCAGGGGCGGAACACTGAAGCTTTCTTT.

This clonotype occurred many times. The V and J genes are TRBV4-3 and TRBJ2-7; the D gene could be TRBD1 or TRBD2 (5 bases each). V was shortened by 3 bases and J by 8 bases, with 14 bases between the two germline ends. From germline, CDR1 is LGHNA and CDR2 YSLEER. The CDR3 extends over 13 amino acids. The CDR3 sequence is CASSQGPGTQQYF. For the CDR3, the DNA is TGCGCCAGCAGCCAGGGACCCGGGACCCAGCAGTACTTC.

This clonotype was seen only a few times. The chain employs TRBV15 and TRBJ1-6; a possible D gene is TRBD1 (5 bases). This CDR3 has 14 residues. CDR1 and CDR2 from the germline V gene are LNHNV and YYDKDF (reference sequence). Trimming shortened V by 6 bases and J by 6 bases, and 12 bases separated the two germline ends. The CDR3 region has the DNA TGTGCCACCAGTCATGGGGCAGCTAATTCACCCCTCCACTTT. This sequence encodes CATSHGAANSPLHF. Variable domain in full (rest from reference TRBV15 and TRBJ1-6): DAMVIQNPRYQVTQFGKPVTLSCSQTLNHNVMYWYQQKSSQAPKLLFHYYDKDFNNEADTPDNFQSRRPNTSFCFLDIRSPGLGDTAMYLCATSHGAANSPLHFGNGTRLTVT.

This clonotype appeared many times. The rearrangement joins TRBV6-5 to TRBJ2-1, with 10 bases aligning to TRBD2. Germline V gene data show CDR1 as MNHEY and CDR2 as SVGAGI. J gave up 2 bases and V 4 bases, and 5 bases lay outside the gene matches. The CDR3 contains 16 residues. CDR3 in amino acids: CASSFPTSGAYNEQFF. The CDR3 coding sequence is TGTGCCAGCAGTTTTCCTACTAGCGGGGCCTACAATGAGCAGTTCTTC.

This clonotype was seen a handful of times. The V call is TRBV11-2, the J call TRBJ1-3; D is unresolved. V dropped 5 bases and J dropped 7 bases, with 18 bases sitting between them. The CDR3 has 15 amino acids. The germline gives CDR1 SGHAT, CDR2 FQNNGV. The CDR3: CASSTPGGVENTIYF. The CDR3 coding sequence is TGTGCCAGCAGCACACCGGGCGGGGTCGAGAACACCATATATTTT.

This clonotype came up a few times. The rearrangement joins TRBV15 to TRBJ2-1; 8 bases align to TRBD2. The CDR3 totals 16 residues. The germline V gene encodes CDR1 LNHNV and CDR2 YYDKDF (reference sequence). With 6 bases clipped from V and 7 bases from J, the junction kept 14 bases outside the gene matches. The CDR3 region is CATSLTGRAFGNEQFF. CDR3 DNA: TGTGCCACCAGTCTAACCGGGAGGGCCTTTGGTAATGAGCAGTTCTTC.

This clonotype has a handful of counts. This chain connects TRBV25-1 to TRBJ2-7; a weak D match, TRBD2 (7 bases). The CDR3 has 13 residues. Per the germline V gene, CDR1 is MGHDK and CDR2 is SYGVNS. Trimming took 9 bases from V and 6 from J, leaving 18 bases between them. CDR3 sequence (DNA): TGTGCCAGTGGGGGCAGCGGGACGTTCGAGCAGTACTTC. Translation gives CASGGSGTFEQYF.

This clonotype has ten or more counts. V usage is TRBV7-2 and J usage is TRBJ2-7; 10 nucleotides match TRBD2. V lost 8 bases and J lost 4; bases outside the gene matches: 8. The CDR3 totals 14 residues. Germline-derived CDR1 and CDR2 are SGHTA and FQGNSA. The CDR3 reads CASGKAGGPYEQYF. Written as DNA, the CDR3 is TGTGCCAGCGGTAAAGCGGGAGGGCCATACGAGCAGTACTTC.

This rearrangement joins TRBV5-4 to TRBJ2-5; D is perhaps TRBD2 (6 bases). Germline assignment: CDR1 SGHNT and CDR2 YYREEE (reference sequence). The CDR3 covers 14 residues. V shed 0 bases and J shed 3 bases, with 9 bases lying between them. The CDR3 reads CASSLAPGEETQYF. CDR3 bases: TGTGCCAGCAGCTTGGCCCCGGGGGAAGAGACCCAGTACTTC.

This clonotype appeared many times. The rearrangement links TRBV12-3 or TRBV12-4 to TRBJ2-2; D is possibly TRBD1 (5 bases). Trimming removed 7 bases from V and 4 bases from J, with 10 bases in between. The CDR3 is made up of 13 amino acids. The CDR3 bases are TGTGCCAGCATGTTAGGGGTCACCGGGGAGCTGTTTTTT. Its translation: CASMLGVTGELFF.

This clonotype was counted ten times or more. The J gene is TRBJ2-3, the V gene TRBV18; D unresolved. This CDR3 comprises 13 residues. V lost 2 bases to trimming and J lost 4 bases, with 7 bases between them. Per the germline V gene, CDR1 is KGHSH and CDR2 is LQKENI. CDR3 in DNA: TGTGCCAGCTCACCAGAAAATTCAGATACGCAGTATTTT. It codes for CASSPENSDTQYF.

This clonotype was seen a handful of times. The chain carries TRBV18 and TRBJ2-3; 9 bases are a match to TRBD1. V gave up 8 bases and J gave up 4 bases; unmatched junction bases: 13. Germline lookup yields CDR1 KGHSH and CDR2 LQKENI. This CDR3 comprises 16 residues. For the CDR3, the DNA is TGTGCCAGCACCAGGACAGGGGCCGAAATCGCAGATACGCAGTATTTT. Residues: CASTRTGAEIADTQYF. Drawing the rest from reference TRBV18 and TRBJ2-3, the complete variable domain is NAGVMQNPRHLVRRRGQEARLRCSPMKGHSHVYWYRQLPEEGLKFMVYLQKENIIDESGMPKERFSAEFPKEGPSILRIQQVVRGDSAAYFCASTRTGAEIADTQYFGPGTRLTVL.

This clonotype has more than one count but fewer than ten. The V gene is TRBV4-1, the J gene TRBJ2-1; 10 bases fit TRBD2. Unmatched junction bases numbered 11, after V lost 0 bases and J lost 9 bases. CDR3 size: 17 residues. Germline-derived CDR1 and CDR2 are MGHRA and YSYEKL. CDR3 in amino acids: CASSQDLAGVYVAEQFF. As DNA, the CDR3 is TGCGCCAGCAGCCAAGATCTAGCGGGAGTATATGTGGCTGAGCAGTTCTTC.

The chain combines TRBV7-2 with TRBJ2-4; TRBD1 matches at 10 bases. The germline CDR1 and CDR2 sequences are SGHTA and FQGNSA. This CDR3 is 16 amino acids long. V lost 5 bases to trimming and J lost 2 bases; unmatched junction nucleotides: 6. The CDR3 spells CASSAGTGVSKNIQYF. For the CDR3, the DNA is TGTGCCAGCAGCGCCGGGACAGGGGTTTCCAAAAACATTCAGTACTTC.

This clonotype occurred many times. The V and J genes are TRBV5-1 and TRBJ2-1; D unresolved. This CDR3 region has 13 residues. CDR1 SGHRS and CDR2 YFSETQ come from the germline V gene. The ends were cut back, 0 bases at V and 6 bases at J, with 7 bases in the middle. Written as DNA, the CDR3 is TGCGCCAGCAGCTTGGGTACTTCCAATGAGCAGTTCTTC. Translation: CASSLGTSNEQFF.

As to this clonotype: A much larger clone sits a single nucleotide away, making a read error possible. Since no conserved phenylalanine or tryptophan closes the CDR3, a read error is the likely cause. V and J are TRBV9 and TRBJ2-7, with TRBD2 as a possible D gene (5 bases). Trimming left V 3 bases short and J 0 bases short, with 10 bases between. This CDR3 has 14 residues. Looked up from germline, CDR1 is SGDLS and CDR2 is YYNGEE. The CDR3 loop is CASSAGGSSYEQYY. DNA for the CDR3: TGTGCCAGCAGCGCAGGAGGCAGCTCCTACGAGCAGTACTAC.